A selection of T cell receptor beta chains follows, all from one sample in a study of control samples from healthy donors and cancer patients. Sequencing used immunoSEQ multiplex PCR; TCRdb keeps in-frame clones, though not all of them. Among 100,000 to 110,000 clones listed, 87% were seen once. Sequencing used blood. The source is a woman aged 45-60 years in good health. CDR3s include the opening cysteine and the closing phenylalanine or tryptophan. A D gene is named only where the DNA matches it firmly. Only some rows state a clone size, as once, few, many or a class for expanded clones.

cdr3_nt: TGTGCCAGCACCCCCTTGGGGGGCAAGTCCCTTGGTTATGGCTACACCTTC; cdr3_aa: CASTPLGGKSLGYGYTF; clone_size: NA; v_call: TRBV14; j_call: TRBJ1-2; d_call: NA
cdr3_nt: TGTGCCACCTCACGACAGGGGAAAGGCTACACCTTC; cdr3_aa: CATSRQGKGYTF; clone_size: once; v_call: TRBV15; j_call: TRBJ1-2; d_call: TRBD1
cdr3_nt: TGCGCCAGCAGCCCGGGACAATACGAGCAGTACTTC; cdr3_aa: CASSPGQYEQYF; clone_size: NA; v_call: TRBV5-1; j_call: TRBJ2-7; d_call: NA
cdr3_nt: TGTGCCAGCAGTTTAAAGGGTTATACCTACGAGCAGTACTTC; cdr3_aa: CASSLKGYTYEQYF; clone_size: NA; v_call: TRBV27; j_call: TRBJ2-7; d_call: NA
cdr3_nt: TGCGCCAGCAGCCAAATCTTTGAAGGGGGCGGGAGTCGGAATGAGCAGTTCTTC; cdr3_aa: CASSQIFEGGGSRNEQFF; clone_size: NA; v_call: TRBV4-1; j_call: TRBJ2-1; d_call: NA
cdr3_nt: TGTGCCAGCAGCTTAGGCGGGACCTTTAGCGGGAGGGGTAAAGGCACAGATACGCAGTATTTT; cdr3_aa: CASSLGGTFSGRGKGTDTQYF; clone_size: NA; v_call: TRBV7-3; j_call: TRBJ2-3; d_call: TRBD2
cdr3_nt: TGCGCCAGCATGGGGGGAACTGAAGCTTTCTTT; cdr3_aa: CASMGGTEAFF; clone_size: NA; v_call: TRBV5-1; j_call: TRBJ1-1; d_call: NA
cdr3_nt: TGCGCCAGCAGCCCCGCCGCGGGAAACACCATATATTTT; cdr3_aa: CASSPAAGNTIYF; clone_size: NA; v_call: TRBV5-1; j_call: TRBJ1-3; d_call: NA
cdr3_nt: TGTGCCAGCAGTGGGACAGGGGGCGCAGATACGCAGTATTTT; cdr3_aa: CASSGTGGADTQYF; clone_size: NA; v_call: TRBV2; j_call: TRBJ2-3; d_call: TRBD1
cdr3_nt: TGCGCCAGCAGCTCATCCGACAGGTTCCTTAGGACAGATACGCAGTATTTT; cdr3_aa: CASSSSDRFLRTDTQYF; clone_size: NA; v_call: TRBV5-1; j_call: TRBJ2-3; d_call: NA
cdr3_nt: TGCGCCAGCAGCTTGGAGGGGCAGGGTGGGTACAATGAGCAGTTCTTC; cdr3_aa: CASSLEGQGGYNEQFF; clone_size: NA; v_call: TRBV5-1; j_call: TRBJ2-1; d_call: NA
cdr3_nt: TGTGCCAGCAGCCATAAGGGGGCGCCTAATGAAAAACTGTTTTTT; cdr3_aa: CASSHKGAPNEKLFF; clone_size: NA; v_call: TRBV4-2; j_call: TRBJ1-4; d_call: TRBD1
cdr3_nt: TGTGCCAGCAGCTTGGTGTCGAGAGTTTACACCGGGGAGCTGTTTTTT; cdr3_aa: CASSLVSRVYTGELFF; clone_size: NA; v_call: TRBV5-6; j_call: TRBJ2-2; d_call: NA
cdr3_nt: TGTGCCTGGAGGACTCCTGGCGCCAACGTCCTGACTTTC; cdr3_aa: CAWRTPGANVLTF; clone_size: NA; v_call: TRBV30; j_call: TRBJ2-6; d_call: NA
cdr3_nt: TGTGCCAGCAGCCCTGCGGCTAGCGGGAGGGAGGGTGAGCAGTTCTTC; cdr3_aa: CASSPAASGREGEQFF; clone_size: NA; v_call: TRBV7-6; j_call: TRBJ2-1; d_call: TRBD2
cdr3_nt: TGTGCCAGCTCGCCCTCTATGAATCAGCCCCAGCATTTT; cdr3_aa: CASSPSMNQPQHF; clone_size: few; v_call: TRBV18; j_call: TRBJ1-5; d_call: NA
cdr3_nt: TGCGCCAGCAGTCCCCAACTCAGCTCCTATAATTCACCCCTCCACTTT; cdr3_aa: CASSPQLSSYNSPLHF; clone_size: NA; v_call: TRBV5-1; j_call: TRBJ1-6; d_call: NA
cdr3_nt: TGTGCCAGCAGCTTTGGACAGGGGGAAAACTATGGCTACACCTTC; cdr3_aa: CASSFGQGENYGYTF; clone_size: NA; v_call: TRBV7-9; j_call: TRBJ1-2; d_call: TRBD1
cdr3_nt: TGTGCCAGCACCCTAGCGGGGCCGGGCACCGGGGAGCTGTTTTTT; cdr3_aa: CASTLAGPGTGELFF; clone_size: NA; v_call: TRBV9; j_call: TRBJ2-2; d_call: TRBD2
cdr3_nt: TGTGCCAGCAGTTACATGGGGTCTACCGAAAACAATGAGCAGTTCTTC; cdr3_aa: CASSYMGSTENNEQFF; clone_size: NA; v_call: TRBV6-6; j_call: TRBJ2-1; d_call: NA
cdr3_nt: TGTGCCAGCAGTTTATCTCCCTCATATGGCTACACCTTC; cdr3_aa: CASSLSPSYGYTF; clone_size: once; v_call: TRBV27; j_call: TRBJ1-2; d_call: NA
cdr3_nt: TGTGCCAGCAGCATAGATACTCCAGATACGCAGTATTTT; cdr3_aa: CASSIDTPDTQYF; clone_size: NA; v_call: TRBV9; j_call: TRBJ2-3; d_call: NA
cdr3_nt: TGCGCCAGCAGCCAAGATAAGCGGGAGGGTAAGCAGTTCTTC; cdr3_aa: CASSQDKREGKQFF; clone_size: NA; v_call: TRBV4-3; j_call: TRBJ2-1; d_call: TRBD2
cdr3_nt: TGTGCCAGCAGGTTCATGGGTGGACAGTTTGAGACCCAGTACTTC; cdr3_aa: CASRFMGGQFETQYF; clone_size: NA; v_call: TRBV7-3; j_call: TRBJ2-5; d_call: NA
cdr3_nt: TGTGCCAGCAGCCCACTACAGGGCGCTGGAAACACCATATATTTT; cdr3_aa: CASSPLQGAGNTIYF; clone_size: NA; v_call: TRBV11-2; j_call: TRBJ1-3; d_call: NA
cdr3_nt: TGCGCCAGCAGCTTCAACAGGGCGCAGAACACTGAAGCTTTCTTT; cdr3_aa: CASSFNRAQNTEAFF; clone_size: NA; v_call: TRBV5-1; j_call: TRBJ1-1; d_call: NA
cdr3_nt: TGTGCCAGCAGCGGTGCAAGGGTCACAGATACGCAGTATTTT; cdr3_aa: CASSGARVTDTQYF; clone_size: NA; v_call: TRBV9; j_call: TRBJ2-3; d_call: NA
cdr3_nt: TGTGCCAGCAGCCGATGGACAGGGATGGATCAGCCCCAGCATTTT; cdr3_aa: CASSRWTGMDQPQHF; clone_size: NA; v_call: TRBV5-6; j_call: TRBJ1-5; d_call: TRBD1
cdr3_nt: TGCGCCAGCAGCGAGGGTTTCGGGGAGCTGTTTTTT; cdr3_aa: CASSEGFGELFF; clone_size: NA; v_call: TRBV4-3; j_call: TRBJ2-2; d_call: NA
cdr3_nt: TGTGCCAGCTCACATAACAGGGGGCCGGAGACCCAGTACTTC; cdr3_aa: CASSHNRGPETQYF; clone_size: NA; v_call: TRBV18; j_call: TRBJ2-5; d_call: TRBD1
cdr3_nt: TGTGCCAGTAGTATAGACCGATTTCGGGACAGAAATACAGATACGCAGTATTTT; cdr3_aa: CASSIDRFRDRNTDTQYF; clone_size: NA; v_call: TRBV19; j_call: TRBJ2-3; d_call: TRBD1
cdr3_nt: TGTGCCACCAGTGATTCAGGGAACCAGCCCCAGCATTTT; cdr3_aa: CATSDSGNQPQHF; clone_size: NA; v_call: TRBV24-1; j_call: TRBJ1-5; d_call: NA
cdr3_nt: TGTGCCAGTAGTTCCAATACCGGGACGAATTACAATGAGCAGTTCTTC; cdr3_aa: CASSSNTGTNYNEQFF; clone_size: NA; v_call: TRBV19; j_call: TRBJ2-1; d_call: NA
cdr3_nt: TGTGCCAGCAGCCTCAGGTTGGTCCGGTATTTT; cdr3_aa: CASSLRLVRYF; clone_size: NA; v_call: TRBV2; j_call: TRBJ2-3; d_call: NA
cdr3_nt: TGCGCCAGCAGCCAAGTCGACAGCTTCAAGCTAAATGAGCAGTTCTTC; cdr3_aa: CASSQVDSFKLNEQFF; clone_size: NA; v_call: TRBV5-1; j_call: TRBJ2-1; d_call: NA